Described below is a single T cell receptor beta chain sequence and its context. This sample stems from a study of T cell responses to AZD1222 COVID-19 vaccine. Trimming cost V 5 bases and J 1 base, with 10 bases left between them. The germline gives CDR1 SGHTA, CDR2 FQGTGA. CDR3 length: 14 amino acids. The assay was immunoSEQ multiplex PCR, and TCRdb's table has in-frame clones only and misses some. The sample has tens of thousands of clones, roughly 90% seen once; the top ten hold roughly 2.5%. This TCR was recovered from an adult in good health. The J gene is TRBJ2-3, the V gene TRBV7-3; D may be TRBD2 (5 bases). Sequencing used peripheral blood, obtained on day 0 of AZD1222 vaccination. This CDR3 reads CASSQDGGTDTQYF. The CDR3 DNA reads as TGTGCCAGCAGCCAGGACGGGGGCACAGATACGCAGTATTTT.